This T cell receptor (beta chain) was found in a study of technical replicates of blood from several donors. The repertoire was sequenced with immunoSEQ multiplex PCR; TCRdb's copy has only in-frame clones and lacks some. The sample records under 110,000 clones, approximately 96% being singletons. The sample consisted of T cells isolated from PBMCs. This TCR came from a human donor in good health.

In DNA, the CDR3 is TGCAGCGTTGCCCTCTCAGGGCCGAATGAAAAACTGTTTTTT. Protein sequence: CSVALSGPNEKLFF. The V call is TRBV29-1, the J call TRBJ1-4; TRBD1 might be the D (5 bases). The V gene's germline CDR1 is SQVTM and CDR2 ANQGSEA. Trimming cost V 4 bases and J 5 bases, with 14 bases left between them. The CDR3 is 14 residues long.